These 17 T cell receptor beta chains came from one sample sequenced in a study of T cell repertoires in aging, cancer and after chemotherapy. TRB rearrangements spanning V, D and J were amplified using mixed TRB-A/B primers. MiXCR, run by TCRdb on the multiplex PCR reads, gives a single entry per CDR3 protein. The sample lists about 8,700 distinct CDR3 sequences; roughly 32% were seen once. The template was genomic DNA from peripheral blood, not RNA. The sample consisted of blood. The receptors originated from a human donor in good health.

About this clonotype itself: A much bigger clone sits one base away, suggesting this may be a read error. This chain joins TRBV30 and TRBJ1-2; perhaps TRBD1 as D (6 bases). The CDR3 loop spans 11 amino acids. Germline V gene data show CDR1 as GTSNPN and CDR2 as SVGIG (reference sequence). In DNA, the CDR3 is TGTGCCTGGAGTGTAGGGGGTAGCTACAACTTC. This codes for CAWSVGGSYNF.

The rearrangement joins TRBV20-1 to TRBJ1-5; D is unresolved. The CDR3 sequence is 12 residues long. The V gene lost 4 bases and the J gene lost 1 base, with 5 bases spanning the gap. The V gene's germline CDR1 is DFQATT and CDR2 SNEGSKA (reference sequence). The CDR3: CSANKSNQPQHF. CDR3 bases: TGCAGTGCTAATAAGAGCAATCAGCCCCAGCATTTT.

This chain connects TRBV27 to TRBJ2-1, with TRBD2 matching over 12 bases. CDR3 length: 17 residues. CDR1 MNHEY and CDR2 SMNVEV come from the germline V gene (reference sequence). V shed 6 bases and J 7 bases; nucleotides not matched to a gene: 13. CDR3 region: CASSFSATSGRTNEQFF. The CDR3 nucleotides are TGTGCCAGCAGCTTCTCAGCGACTAGCGGGAGAACTAATGAGCAGTTCTTC.

Remarks on this clonotype: Germline is not matched at one junction end, which may reflect a read error. The chain uses TRBV5-1 and TRBJ2-5, with D possibly matching TRBD1 (7 bases). Germline CDR1 and CDR2: SGHRS and YFSETQ. The CDR3 spans 15 residues. Here the CDR3 reads CASSLVRRGPGTQYF. The DNA of the CDR3 is TGTGCCAGCAGCTTGGTGCGGAGGGGGCCCGGGACCCAGTACTTC.

In this sample, this clonotype turned up a few times. V usage is TRBV6-4 and J usage is TRBJ1-5; D may be TRBD1 (6 bases). The V gene's germline CDR1 is MRHNA and CDR2 SNTAGT. The V end was cut by 5 bases, the J end by 3 bases, with 20 bases between. This CDR3 region has 17 residues. CDR3 region: CASSNHSLRDNNQPQHF. The CDR3, as DNA: TGTGCCAGCAGTAATCACTCCCTCCGGGACAACAATCAGCCCCAGCATTTT.

A few counts support this clonotype. The chain has TRBV28 and TRBJ1-1; D ambiguous. The germline V gene encodes CDR1 MDHEN and CDR2 SYDVKM. Deletions cut 6 bases from V and 3 bases from J, with 11 bases between. This CDR3 spans 13 amino acids. CDR3 DNA sequence: TGTGCCAGCAGCTCGTGGTTGGACACTGAAGCTTTCTTT. Translation gives CASSSWLDTEAFF.

The rearrangement joins TRBV15 to TRBJ1-3; D unresolved. The CDR3 consists of 12 residues. V lost 4 bases and J 8 bases, leaving 9 bases between the germline ends. Per germline, CDR1 LNHNV and CDR2 YYDKDF (reference sequence). The CDR3 is CATSKGRDTIYF. The CDR3 DNA reads as TGTGCCACCAGCAAGGGAAGGGACACCATATATTTT. The full variable domain, its missing parts supplied by reference TRBV15 and TRBJ1-3, is DAMVIQNPRYQVTQFGKPVTLSCSQTLNHNVMYWYQQKSSQAPKLLFHYYDKDFNNEADTPDNFQSRRPNTSFCFLDIRSPGLGDTAMYLCATSKGRDTIYFGEGSWLTVV.

The count of this clonotype is one. This chain links TRBV11-1 with TRBJ1-2, with D hard to call. This CDR3 contains 13 residues. Deletions cut 2 bases from V and 7 bases from J, with 11 bases between. CDR1 and CDR2 (germline): SGHAT, FQDESV (reference sequence). The CDR3 sequence is CASSLRPEIGYTF. In DNA, the CDR3 is TGTGCCAGCAGCTTACGACCAGAAATTGGCTACACCTTC.

The J gene is TRBJ1-1, the V gene TRBV10-3; weak D call: TRBD1 (5 bases). V was shortened by 4 bases and J by 1 base, with 13 bases between the two germline ends. In germline, CDR1 is ENHRY, CDR2 SYGVKD. The CDR3 is made up of 15 amino acids. The CDR3 protein is CAISAADRPNTEAFF. CDR3 nucleotides: TGTGCCATCAGTGCAGCCGACAGACCGAACACTGAAGCTTTCTTT.

This clonotype was recorded a few times. This chain joins TRBV14 and TRBJ2-3; TRBD1 aligns across 8 bases. This CDR3 has 17 residues. The germline CDR1 and CDR2 sequences are SGHDN and FVKESK. The V gene end was trimmed by 4 bases and the J gene end by 0 bases; junction bases not matched to a gene: 9. The DNA of the CDR3 is TGTGCCAGCAGCCCTATCTCGGACAGGGTGAGCACAGATACGCAGTATTTT. Protein product: CASSPISDRVSTDTQYF.

CDR3 nucleotides: TGCAGTGCTAGAGATCGCCACCAGGGGGTCCAAGAGACCCAGTACTTC. This codes for CSARDRHQGVQETQYF. The genes are TRBV20-1 and TRBJ2-5, with 7 positions matching TRBD1. Germline V gives CDR1 DFQATT, CDR2 SNEGSKA (reference sequence). V shed 0 bases and J 1 base; nucleotides not matched to a gene: 8. The CDR3 sequence is 16 residues long.

Comment on this clonotype: A much larger clone sits a single nucleotide away, making a read error possible. This rearrangement joins TRBV28 to TRBJ2-1; D is possibly TRBD2 (6 bases). Germline loops: CDR1 MDHEN, CDR2 SYDVKM. V gave up 8 bases and J gave up 0 bases, with 14 bases separating them. CDR3 length equals 15 residues. The CDR3 spells CASGSGSSSYNEQFF. The CDR3 region has the DNA TGTGCCAGCGGAAGCGGGTCTAGCTCCTACAATGAGCAGTTCTTC. Combining the CDR3 with reference TRBV28 and TRBJ2-1 gives the whole variable domain DVKVTQSSRYLVKRTGEKVFLECVQDMDHENMFWYRQDPGLGLRLIYFSYDVKMKEKGDIPEGYSVSREKKERFSLILESASTNQTSMYLCASGSGSSSYNEQFFGPGTRLTVL.

The V and J genes are TRBV19 and TRBJ2-1; a possible D gene is TRBD1 (5 bases). V was clipped by 7 bases and J by 1 base, with 14 bases between them. The CDR3 has 15 amino acids. CDR1 and CDR2 from the germline V gene are LNHDA and SQIVND (reference sequence). DNA for the CDR3: TGTGCCAGTACCCGCTGGGGCGGTTCCTACAATGAGCAGTTCTTC. It codes for CASTRWGGSYNEQFF.

This rearrangement joins TRBV27 to TRBJ2-1, with 9 bases identical to TRBD2. V gave up 5 bases and J gave up 3 bases; unmatched junction bases: 14. Germline V gene lookup returns CDR1 MNHEY and CDR2 SMNVEV (reference sequence). The CDR3 consists of 18 residues. The CDR3 here is CASSPPIGREGRYNEQFF. Written as DNA, the CDR3 is TGTGCCAGCAGTCCACCGATTGGGCGGGAGGGCCGCTACAATGAGCAGTTCTTC.

The chain recombines TRBV19 with TRBJ2-1; tentatively, D is TRBD1 (5 bases). V lost 3 bases to trimming and J lost 10 bases, with 19 bases between them. The CDR3 is made up of 15 amino acids. CDR1 and CDR2 (germline): LNHDA, SQIVND (reference sequence). In nucleotides, the CDR3 is TGTGCCAGTAGTATGACAGACCCTCGTTACGGGGAGCAGTTCTTC. It encodes CASSMTDPRYGEQFF.

This clonotype was observed a handful of times. The chain employs TRBV6-5 and TRBJ2-6; D is tentatively TRBD1 or TRBD2 (5 bases each). Germline assignment: CDR1 MNHEY and CDR2 SVGAGI. CDR3 length: 15 amino acids. Trimming took off 2 bases at V and 0 bases at J, with 5 bases between the two ends. Here the CDR3 reads CASSYGTSGANVLTF. The CDR3 nucleotides are TGTGCCAGCAGTTACGGGACCTCTGGGGCCAACGTCCTGACTTTC.

The chain employs TRBV29-1 and TRBJ2-1; 11 bases are a match to TRBD2. This CDR3 contains 14 residues. Per the germline V gene, CDR1 is SQVTM and CDR2 is ANQGSEA. Germline trimming cut 3 bases from V and 8 bases from J; bases unmatched to any gene: 6. The CDR3 here is CSVEGTSGSDEQFF. The CDR3 coding sequence is TGCAGCGTTGAGGGTACTAGCGGGAGTGATGAGCAGTTCTTC.